This T cell receptor (beta chain) was observed in a study of blood T cell repertoires in COVID-19. Study-wide background: T cells, B-cell-depleted T cells, or PBMCs provided the cDNA or gDNA that served as material.

Original processing notes: Reference gene primer amplification in the assay estimated nucleated cell counts. Sequencing used immunoSEQ multiplex PCR; TCRdb keeps in-frame clones, though not all of them. That table is the source of V, J and clone size, and D and trimming were worked out from the DNA. The data contain almost 30,000 clones, about 80% of them seen just once; the ten biggest clones take up around 43%. This CDR3 contains 14 residues. Germline CDR1 reads SGHTA; CDR2 reads FQGTGA. V was clipped by 5 bases and J by 2 bases; unmatched bases: 4. The sample taken for sequencing was peripheral blood. The TCR was taken from a woman between 65 and 79 years old with acute or convalescent COVID-19. The rearrangement uses TRBV7-3 and TRBJ2-7; 9 bases match TRBD2. The CDR3 DNA sequence: TGTGCCAGCAGCCTTAGCGGGGGCCCCTACGAGCAGTACTTC. It translates to CASSLSGGPYEQYF.